This is a list of T cell receptor beta chains from one sample in a study of vaccination effects on CD4 cells after COVID-19. Produced via immunoSEQ multiplex PCR; TCRdb's table is partial and in-frame only. This sample has about 72,000 clones, with approximately 81% found just once. These TCRs are of unknown antigen specificity. The sample consisted of CD4+ T cells from PBMCs cultured with HCoV-229E spike peptides, taken after COVID-19 vaccination. All receptors come from a human donor who received a COVID-19 vaccine. CDR3s include the opening cysteine and the closing phenylalanine or tryptophan. D genes are given only for firm matches. Size tells how often a clone was seen (once, few, many) or the class of an expanded clone, and some rows leave it out.

>.|.|TRBJ2-6|TRBV11-2
TGTGCCACCCAGGGACACCGCTCTGGGGCCAACGTCCTGACTTTC
CATQGHRSGANVLTF
>.|.|TRBJ1-6|TRBV10-3
TGTGCCATCAGTGAGGTGGGGAGCTCCTATAATTCACCCCTCCACTTT
CAISEVGSSYNSPLHF
>.|.|TRBJ2-6|TRBV3-1/TRBV3-2
TGTGCCAGCAGCCAAGGGGCTGGGGCCAACGTCCTGACTTTC
CASSQGAGANVLTF
>once|TRBD2|TRBJ2-1|TRBV5-1
TGCGCCAGCAGCTTGAGTCCCGCGGGGGGATCCGGCGGTGAGCAGTTCTTC
CASSLSPAGGSGGEQFF
>.|TRBD1|TRBJ2-1|TRBV18
TGTGCCAGCTCACCACCCGGGACAGAAAACAATGAGCAGTTCTTC
CASSPPGTENNEQFF
>.|TRBD2|TRBJ2-1|TRBV7-2
TGTGCCAGCAGCCGGGACTATAGCTCCTACAATGAGCAGTTCTTC
CASSRDYSSYNEQFF
>.|TRBD1|TRBJ1-3|TRBV4-1
TGCGCCAGCAGCCAAGCCCAGACAGGGGCCGGAAACACCATATATTTT
CASSQAQTGAGNTIYF
>.|.|TRBJ2-2|TRBV9
TGTGCCAGCAGCGTAATTGCGGGGCCCGGGGAGCTGTTTTTT
CASSVIAGPGELFF
>.|.|TRBJ2-2|TRBV5-1
TGCGCCAGCAGCTCTCACCGGGGTGGCACCGGGGAGCTGTTTTTT
CASSSHRGGTGELFF
>.|TRBD1|TRBJ2-5|TRBV18
TGTGCCAGCTCACCGGGACAGCAAGAGACCCAGTACTTC
CASSPGQQETQYF
>.|TRBD1|TRBJ1-4|TRBV19
TGTGCCAGTAGAGACAGGGGGCGAGGTGAAAAACTGTTTTTT
CASRDRGRGEKLFF
>.|TRBD1|TRBJ1-4|TRBV19
TGTGCCAGTAGTGCGGACAGGGGCTTAGGTGAAAAACTGTTTTTT
CASSADRGLGEKLFF
>.|TRBD2|TRBJ2-3|TRBV5-4
TGTGCCAGCAGTCGCGGGACTAGCGGTCGCGTCTCAGATACGCAGTATTTT
CASSRGTSGRVSDTQYF
>.|.|TRBJ1-2|TRBV6-2/TRBV6-3
TGTGCCAGCAGCCCCGACAGACGCTATGGCTACACCTTC
CASSPDRRYGYTF
>few|.|TRBJ2-3|TRBV11-2
TGTGCCAGCAGCTCCCAGCGCCTATCAGATACGCAGTATTTT
CASSSQRLSDTQYF